This TCR beta chain is from a study of blood T cell repertoires in COVID-19. Study-level background: Samples representing acute and convalescent COVID-19 were sourced from the United States, Italy and Spain.

Patients in Seattle were enrolled during active infection, then followed longitudinally. Per the original data handling: Nucleated cell number was recorded as an estimate derived from reference gene primer amplification. Generated by immunoSEQ multiplex PCR, the TCRdb table keeps only in-frame clones and is missing some. That table is the source of V, J and clone size, and D and trimming were worked out from the DNA. The sample contains 300,000 to 400,000 clones, 80% to 90% of which appear only once. The trim removed 11 bases at V and 3 bases at J, leaving 4 bases unmatched. The CDR3 runs to 12 residues. Germline CDR1 MDHEN, CDR2 SYDVKM.

The sequenced material came from peripheral blood. The receptor was isolated from a woman aged 60-75 years with COVID-19, enrolled during active disease. V is TRBV28 and J is TRBJ2-3; 8 bases align to TRBD2. For the CDR3, the DNA is TGTGCCTTTGGGACTAGAACAGATACGCAGTATTTT. This codes for CAFGTRTDTQYF.